The entry below describes one T cell receptor beta chain. This clonotype occurred many times. Its recognized antigen is unknown. No quality values exist for individual bases; no much larger clone is one base distant. The CDR3, cysteine through phenylalanine, is 15 amino acids long. Of all the DNA, just the CDR3 is kept, 45 bases in frame from base 1. V trim: 5 bases; J trim: 3 bases; unmatched bases: 5. In the germline V gene, CDR1 corresponds to MNHEY and CDR2 to SVGEGT. These data are taken from a study of regulatory T cells in long-lasting Graves disease (dated by TCRdb to about 2021). Some background on the complete study: Patients with newly diagnosed Graves' disease had been on antithyroid drugs for under 3 months. Peripheral blood TCR sequencing and RNA sequencing compared persistent Graves' disease patients with newly diagnosed Graves' disease patients. A total of roughly 33 samples were covered by TCR sequencing, comprising around 13 persistent and some 20 newly diagnosed Graves' disease patients. The study took place in China and was registered as a clinical trial.

The intended sense of this specimen's time point label: newly diagnosed GD, antithyroid drugs for less than 3 months. For both TCR sequencing and RNA sequencing, RNA was extracted from PBMCs in TRIzol. Graves' disease was diagnosed according to American Thyroid Association guidelines. Patients for the study were recruited at an endocrinology department in Xi'an, China. Each patient gave 9 to 10 milliliters of peripheral blood, collected in an EDTA anticoagulant tube. PBMCs were isolated by Ficoll Paque Plus density gradient separation without further T cell sorting. An Agilent 2100 Bioanalyzer and agarose gel were used to check RNA quality, and a NanoDrop 2000 was used to measure RNA concentration. Beyond this particular receptor, the publication reports: The authors noted that the small sample size was a limitation that may lower accuracy. Compared with newly diagnosed patients, persistent Graves' disease patients had lower TCR Shannon entropy and fewer highly expanded clones, which suggests clonal expansion. A larger number of public clonotypes was shared among persistent patients (approximately 3,000) than among newly diagnosed patients (roughly 970). Sequencing and analysis were restricted to the TCR beta chain. Persistent disease showed preferential use of TRBV28, TRBJ1-2 and TRBJ2-5, whereas newly diagnosed disease favored TRBV20-1 and TRBJ2-1. Because the primary lesion, thyroid tissue, could not be accessed, the study looked at peripheral blood alone.

Library generation was performed with multiplex PCR. TCRdb names Illumina HiSeq 4000 as the instrument used. iRepertoire HTBI primers and Arm-PCR amplification of CDR3 regions were used to construct TCR beta libraries. Gel purification was performed on PCR products prior to sequencing. For the original study's pipeline: A total of 62 TRBV and more than twelve TRBJ segments were identified across samples and were used for gene usage analysis of CDR3 amino acid clonotypes. Filtered high-quality paired reads were merged into contigs using COPE and FqMerger. BLAST was used to align contigs to the IMGT TRBV, TRBD and TRBJ reference genes, and CDR3 was defined following IMGT. Any clonotype with a frequency above 0.1% was classified as a highly expanded clone. Shannon entropy was used to measure repertoire diversity, and the Gini coefficient was used to measure V-J evenness. A clonotype found in more than one individual was treated as public. TCRdb handled the public reads itself, with Q25 trimming in fastp and clone calling in MiXCR, and kept productive beta chains. Merged by CDR3 protein, the rows form single entries marked with the most common genes and DNA. These V and J calls originate from TCRdb's pipeline instead of the authors' own analysis. This sample lists 400,000 to 450,000 distinct CDR3 sequences; under 15% were detected once. The ten largest clones capture 16% of the sample.

These same records also appear under a second study, on T cells in Graves' hyperthyroidism and ophthalmopathy. Reported in the second study: A patient counted as having stable Graves' hyperthyroidism if no progression to ophthalmopathy occurred over 18 months of follow-up. Hyperthyroidism patients were newly diagnosed, with disease duration under 2 months, and aged 18 to 65 years. Patients with uncontrolled infections, other autoimmune diseases, pregnancy or lactation were excluded. Clinical symptoms, serum thyroxine and TRAb, thyroid ultrasound, and orbital computed tomography formed the basis for the diagnoses. The TCR CDR3 was subjected to a first round of RT-PCR using the HTBI primer set and the Qiagen OneStep RT-PCR kit. Most expanded thyroid clonotypes (frequency above 0.001) were also found in blood, which suggests that blood repertoires may mirror thyroid immune responses. A 13 V-J signature model separated ophthalmopathy from stable hyperthyroidism, with roughly 88% sensitivity and 81.08% specificity in cross-validation and 80%/75% in testing. In validation, the model predicted progression to ophthalmopathy with 55% to 71% sensitivity and about 73% specificity, a median of about six months before onset. To identify distinguishing TCR V-J signatures, a discovery cohort of 90 to 100 patients was used, comprising 40 to 45 with Graves' ophthalmopathy and about 59 with stable Graves' hyperthyroidism. An independent validation cohort of 18 to 20 hyperthyroidism patients and 17 patients who later progressed to ophthalmopathy tested prospective prediction of ophthalmopathy. The roughly 94 discovery patients were randomly split 7:3 into training and test sets. In about 6 Graves' hyperthyroidism patients, the study also compared T-cell repertoires from thyroid tissue with T-cell repertoires from blood. After sampling, hyperthyroidism patients received methimazole starting at 30 mg daily, and ophthalmopathy patients received high-dose intravenous methylprednisolone. The libraries were constructed in a second round of multiplex PCR and then size-selected and purified. Sequencing of the libraries was done on an Illumina HiSeq2000 using paired-end 100 bp reads. Raw data were processed with SOAPnuke, discarding reads with adapters, uncalled bases, mean Phred below 15, or no exact constant-primer or identifier match. COPE v1.2.5 was used to merge high-quality paired reads, and clonotypes were defined as unique nucleotide sequences. MiTCR v1.1 was used to align the clonotypes against IMGT TRBV, TRBD and TRBJ reference segments. Analysis was restricted to V-J combinations with a frequency above 0.0001, which covered just over 98% of repertoires. A TCS score was defined as the ratio of F50 (clonal expansion) to E x V (chaos), with BLOSUM62-based TCRdist applied between CDR3 peptides within each V-J. Welch's t-statistics and random forest reduced approximately 520 V-J features to fewer than 15, which were used in a naive Bayes classifier (R e1071). No statistical method was used to set the sample size in advance, and investigators knew the group allocation. TCR Vbeta CDR3 sequencing of 140 or so peripheral blood samples (fewer than 45 ophthalmopathy, 70 to 85 hyperthyroidism and approximately 17 progressor patients) is reported in the paper.

The receptor was isolated from a woman younger than 45 with Graves disease. Donor details come from another sample of the same person, matched by shared clones. The sequencing used peripheral blood mononuclear cells (PBMCs), collected at new diagnosis, from a patient treated with antithyroid drugs. The chain joins TRBV6-2 or TRBV6-3 to TRBJ1-1; the central 11 bases match TRBD1. The DNA reads TGTGCCAGCAGTAAGGACAGGGGGCGCGACACTGAAGCTTTCTTT. Its protein product is CASSKDRGRDTEAFF.